This T cell receptor beta chain comes out of a study of T cells in localized non-small cell lung cancer. CDR1 and CDR2 from the germline V gene are SQVTM and ANQGSEA. V lost 1 base, J lost 6 bases, and 18 bases lay in between. There are 15 residues in the CDR3. TCRdb's copy holds only in-frame clones and misses some; the assay was immunoSEQ multiplex PCR. Among roughly 3,600 clones listed, around 47% were seen once. The sample consisted of lymph node tissue, taken before any cancer treatment. J is TRBJ1-2 and V is TRBV29-1; the D gene is possibly TRBD1 (6 bases). The TCR comes from a woman between 18 and 50 years old with stage I lung adenocarcinoma. The CDR3 coding sequence is TGCAGCGTTGAAGGGGGTTTCGGGACACCTAATGGCTACACCTTC. This gives the protein CSVEGGFGTPNGYTF.